This T cell receptor beta chain stems from a study of graft-versus-host responses after intestinal transplantation. The overall study: Multivisceral, liver-intestinal, or isolated intestinal transplants were performed in recipients.

This CDR3 has 12 amino acids. V was shortened by 6 bases and J by 6 bases, with 12 bases between the two germline ends. Germline V CDR1 and CDR2: MNHEY, SMNVEV (reference sequence). About this clone: Its antigen is not known.

Measured with immunoSEQ multiplex PCR; TCRdb has only the in-frame clones, and not every one. The repertoire holds approximately 90,000 clones, with 85% to 95% as singletons. The study, taken as a whole, reports: The authors found GvH clones in recipient marrow, some appearing first in ileum or blood. Peak circulating GvH clone levels tracked with early post-transplant HvG declines. When patients had graft-donor T cell macrochimerism, their allografts held high graft-versus-host to host-versus-graft clonal ratios.

The receptor was isolated from a human donor who received an intestinal transplant. The sample was unstimulated CD8+ T cells sorted from spleen or lymph node cells, taken before intestinal transplant. The rearrangement joins TRBV27 to TRBJ2-7; D may be TRBD2 (5 bases). In DNA, the CDR3 is TGTGCCAGCAGGACGGGGTTGCGCGAGCAGTACTTC. It encodes CASRTGLREQYF.